This TCR beta chain was identified in a study of technical replicates of blood from several donors. The protocol was immunoSEQ multiplex PCR, while the TCRdb copy is restricted to in-frame clones and leaves out a portion. The profile shows over 55,000 clones, nearly 98% of them singletons. CDR1 SQVTM and CDR2 ANQGSEA come from the germline V gene. CDR3 length: 14 amino acids. The junction had 7 bases not matched to a gene; V was cut back by 6 bases and J by 5 bases. This receptor was obtained from a human donor in good health. This chain uses TRBV29-1 with TRBJ2-3; 11 bases are shared with TRBD2. Sequencing used T cells isolated from PBMCs. CDR3 sequence reads: CSVVPLAGVDTQYF. In DNA, the CDR3 is TGCAGCGTCGTACCACTAGCGGGGGTAGATACGCAGTATTTT.